This T cell receptor (beta chain) is drawn from a study of T cell clonality in common variable immunodeficiency. Study-wide findings and caveats: TCRbeta clonality was increased in CVID versus healthy controls. Common variable immunodeficiency TCR beta sequences reportedly had fewer deletions and N-nucleotide insertions.

Patients and controls were mostly of Caucasian heritage. Donors gave roughly 5 to 8.5 ml heparinized peripheral whole blood. Germline CDR1 reads LNHDA; CDR2 reads SQIVND (reference sequence). V trimming: 6 bases; J trimming: 1 base; junction bases outside the gene matches: 5. The CDR3 length is 15 residues. This clone has at least ten counts. Its antigen is not known. The CDR3 is cut off 3 residues early in the read; its end comes from the germline J gene. Assay: immunoSEQ multiplex PCR; the TCRdb copy retains only in-frame clones and omits some. The sample has around 50,000 clones, none seen only once.

This TCR was sampled from a person aged 18 to 75 in good health. This sequence joins TRBV19 and TRBJ2-3; 9 nucleotides agree with TRBD2. The sample was peripheral blood mononuclear cells. The CDR3 bases that were read are TGTGCCAGTAGCAGACTAGCGGCGGGCACAGATACG. Its protein is CASSRLAAGTDT. The CDR3, in full, reads CASSRLAAGTDTQYF.